The 9 T cell receptor beta chains in this list originate from one sample, sequenced in a study of blood T cell repertoires in COVID-19. Repertoires were generated with immunoSEQ multiplex PCR, while TCRdb's copy carries only in-frame clones and drops some. In the table there are nearly 60,000 clones, roughly 90% of which are singletons. The sample comprised peripheral blood. The receptors were sampled from a man between 60 and 75 years old with active COVID-19.

CDR3 loop: CASSAARAGETQYF. The CDR3 nucleotides are TGCGCCAGCAGCGCTGCCCGGGCGGGGGAGACCCAGTACTTC. The V and J genes are TRBV5-1 and TRBJ2-5; perhaps TRBD2 as D (6 bases). The V gene lost 4 bases and the J gene lost 5 bases, with 15 bases spanning the gap. The CDR3 is made up of 14 amino acids. The germline CDR1 and CDR2 sequences are SGHRS and YFSETQ. The variable domain in full, with the rest retrieved from reference TRBV5-1 and TRBJ2-5, is KAGVTQTPRYLIKTRGQQVTLSCSPISGHRSVSWYQQTPGQGLQFLFEYFSETQRNKGNFPGRFSGRQFSNSRSEMNVSTLELGDSALYLCASSAARAGETQYFGPGTRLLVL.

The chain joins TRBV19 to TRBJ2-6; TRBD2 matches at 15 bases. Germline lookup yields CDR1 LNHDA and CDR2 SQIVND (reference sequence). The CDR3 extends over 18 amino acids. With V trimmed by 5 bases and J by 4 bases, 6 bases remained unmatched. CDR3 loop: CASSSGTSGGSGANVLTF. The DNA for the CDR3 is TGTGCCAGTAGTTCAGGGACTAGCGGGGGGTCGGGGGCCAACGTCCTGACTTTC.

This clone has only a few counts. Here the CDR3 DNA reads TGTGCCAGCAGCTTCGACAGGGTTGGGCAGTACTTC. It specifies CASSFDRVGQYF. This chain uses TRBV13 with TRBJ2-7, with 7 bases that match TRBD1. This CDR3 has 12 residues. Trimming cost V 3 bases and J 9 bases; bases outside gene matches: 5. The germline V gene encodes CDR1 PRHDT and CDR2 FYEKMQ (reference sequence).

Written as DNA, the CDR3 is TGTGCCAGCAGCTACGGACTAGCGGGAGGGGCAAATGAGCAGTTCTTC. Its protein product is CASSYGLAGGANEQFF. V is TRBV28 and J is TRBJ2-1, with 15 bases fitting TRBD2. The CDR3 length is 16 residues. Germline V lookup: CDR1 MDHEN, CDR2 SYDVKM. Losses at the gene ends were 6 bases for V and 7 bases for J; bases not matched to a gene: 7.

The rearrangement uses TRBV2 and TRBJ2-7; TRBD1 aligns across 7 bases. V was pared by 8 bases and J by 0 bases, with 4 bases of the junction left unmatched. Germline V gene data show CDR1 as SNHLY and CDR2 as FYNNEI. The CDR3 is made up of 13 amino acids. The CDR3 coding sequence is TGTGCCAGCGGGACAGTTTTCTCCTACGAGCAGTACTTC. Amino acids: CASGTVFSYEQYF. The entire variable domain, with the rest obtained from reference TRBV2 and TRBJ2-7, is as follows: EPEVTQTPSHQVTQMGQEVILRCVPISNHLYFYWYRQILGQKVEFLVSFYNNEISEKSEIFDDQFSVERPDGSNFTLKIRSTKLEDSAMYFCASGTVFSYEQYFGPGTRLTVT.

This chain connects TRBV13 to TRBJ1-1; 8 bases agree with TRBD1. In germline, CDR1 is PRHDT, CDR2 FYEKMQ (reference sequence). The CDR3 runs to 17 residues. V lost 1 base, J lost 1 base, and 8 bases stayed unmatched. The CDR3 sequence is CASSLVQGAIWNTEAFF. Here the CDR3 DNA reads TGTGCCAGCAGCTTAGTGCAGGGGGCGATTTGGAACACTGAAGCTTTCTTT.

The rearrangement links TRBV6-2 or TRBV6-3 to TRBJ2-7; 13 nucleotides agree with TRBD2. Germline CDR1 reads MNHEY; CDR2 reads SVGEGT. The length of the CDR3 is 16 residues. Germline trimming cut 0 bases from V and 7 bases from J; bases unmatched to any gene: 6. In nucleotides, the CDR3 is TGTGCCAGCAGTTACTCCCTTGGACTAGCGGGAGATGAGCAGTACTTC. Encoded protein: CASSYSLGLAGDEQYF.

The chain has TRBV5-1 and TRBJ1-1, with 9 bases fitting TRBD1. V was clipped by 3 bases and J by 8 bases; unmatched bases: 11. The CDR3 spans 15 residues. Looked up from germline, CDR1 is SGHRS and CDR2 is YFSETQ. The CDR3 bases are TGCGCCAGCAGCTCGACTTCTCCGGGACAGGGCGAAGCTTTCTTT. Translated, it gives CASSSTSPGQGEAFF.

V gene TRBV27 combines with J gene TRBJ2-7; TRBD2 matches 10 bases. Germline loops: CDR1 MNHEY, CDR2 SMNVEV (reference sequence). V gave up 5 bases and J gave up 11 bases; unmatched junction bases: 15. The CDR3 is 15 amino acids. The CDR3 DNA sequence: TGTGCCAGCAGTCCCCCCCGGAGCGGGAGGGTTTACGAGTACTTC. It codes for CASSPPRSGRVYEYF.